The 25 T cell receptor beta chains reported below all come from one sample, sequenced in a study of neurological immune-mediated disorders. TCRdb re-analysed the 5' RACE reads in MiXCR, keeping a single row per CDR3 protein. The table has about 62,000 distinct CDR3 sequences, 3.5% to 4.5% seen once. The sample was PBMCs. The source of these receptors is a woman aged 50 to 60 with multiple sclerosis.

In its sample, this clonotype was seen a few times. The V call is TRBV20-1, the J call TRBJ2-5; the D gene is possibly TRBD1 (6 bases). V lost 4 bases, J lost 5 bases, and 17 bases lay in between. This CDR3 spans 14 amino acids. CDR1 and CDR2 (germline): DFQATT, SNEGSKA (reference sequence). CDR3 bases: TGCAGTGCTATAGGGGGAGTGGGTTCGGAGACCCAGTACTTC. Translated, it gives CSAIGGVGSETQYF.

The sample holds many counts of this clonotype. The genes are TRBV20-1 and TRBJ2-5; TRBD1 agrees at 12 bases. This CDR3 is built from 18 residues. Germline assignment: CDR1 DFQATT and CDR2 SNEGSKA (reference sequence). After removal of 5 bases from V and 2 bases from J, the junction contained 15 bases not matched to a gene. As DNA, the CDR3 is TGCAGTGCTCCCTCGGGGGACAGGGGGCGAAGGAATCAAGAGACCCAGTACTTC. Its translation: CSAPSGDRGRRNQETQYF.

This clonotype was seen many times. The chain joins TRBV29-1 to TRBJ1-1; 7 bases agree with TRBD1. Trimming at V came to 7 bases and at J to 10 bases, leaving 9 bases not matched to a gene. The CDR3 totals 11 residues. CDR1 SQVTM and CDR2 ANQGSEA come from the germline V gene. The CDR3 DNA follows: TGCAGCGCAGCGACAGGGTTGGCAGCTTTCTTT. Protein product: CSAATGLAAFF. Full variable domain (outside the CDR3, taken from reference TRBV29-1 and TRBJ1-1): SAVISQKPSRDICQRGTSLTIQCQVDSQVTMMFWYRQQPGQSLTLIATANQGSEATYESGFVIDKFPISRPNLTFSTLTVSNMSPEDSSIYLCSAATGLAAFFGQGTRLTVV.

The table lists this clonotype with many counts. This chain connects TRBV5-1 to TRBJ2-1; 9 nucleotides align to TRBD2. V gave up 0 bases and J gave up 4 bases; unmatched junction bases: 8. The germline gives CDR1 SGHRS, CDR2 YFSETQ. CDR3 length: 17 residues. CDR3 loop: CASSLAKTSGAYNEQFF. CDR3 DNA: TGCGCCAGCAGCTTGGCCAAGACTAGCGGAGCTTACAATGAGCAGTTCTTC.

This chain links TRBV11-3 with TRBJ2-7, with 7 nucleotides matching TRBD1. The CDR3 is 15 residues long. Unmatched junction bases numbered 11, after V lost 5 bases and J lost 4 bases. Per the germline V gene, CDR1 is SGHNT and CDR2 is YENEEA. CDR3 nucleotide sequence: TGTGCCAGCAGCCCGCGACAGGGTTTGGGGTACGAGCAGTACTTC. It translates to CASSPRQGLGYEQYF.

This clonotype was seen at least ten times. V and J are TRBV5-6 and TRBJ1-2; 7 nucleotides match TRBD1. Germline V gene lookup returns CDR1 SGHDT and CDR2 YYEEEE. This CDR3 spans 13 amino acids. V shed 5 bases and J 4 bases; nucleotides not matched to a gene: 5. The CDR3 bases are TGTGCCAGCAGTGCCGGGACAGCCTATGGCTACACCTTC. It yields the protein CASSAGTAYGYTF.

This clonotype was seen repeatedly, ten times or more. The CDR3 region is CASSSTSGPPTGELFF. DNA for the CDR3: TGTGCCAGCAGCTCCACTAGCGGACCACCAACCGGGGAGCTGTTTTTT. J is TRBJ2-2 and V is TRBV7-2, with 8 bases fitting TRBD2. The CDR3 loop spans 16 amino acids. After removal of 4 bases from V and 5 bases from J, the junction contained 9 bases not matched to a gene. Germline loops: CDR1 SGHTA, CDR2 FQGNSA.

The sample holds many counts of this clonotype. V is TRBV10-3 and J is TRBJ2-7; 8 positions agree with TRBD1. The germline gives CDR1 ENHRY, CDR2 SYGVKD. The V gene end was trimmed by 6 bases and the J gene end by 5 bases; junction bases not matched to a gene: 12. CDR3 length equals 15 residues. In nucleotides, the CDR3 is TGTGCCATCAGCACTAGGACAGGGACTGTCCACGAGCAGTACTTC. As protein: CAISTRTGTVHEQYF.

At least ten counts were recorded for this clonotype. Here the CDR3 omits its conserved ending phenylalanine or tryptophan, so a read error is the likely source. This sequence joins TRBV6-2 or TRBV6-3 and TRBJ1-1; D gene ambiguous. Germline CDR1 MNHEY, CDR2 SVGEGT. The length of the CDR3 is 13 residues. V was shortened by 2 bases and J by 4 bases, with 8 bases between the two germline ends. This CDR3 reads CASSYRETTEAFL. CDR3 bases: TGTGCCAGCAGTTACAGGGAGACCACTGAAGCTTTCCTT.

This clonotype was seen at least ten times. J is TRBJ2-3 and V is TRBV24-1, with D uncertain. The CDR3 is 14 residues long. The germline CDR1 and CDR2 sequences are KGHDR and SFDVKD. Trimming pared 4 bases from V and 2 bases from J, leaving 9 bases between. CDR3 in DNA: TGTGCCACCAGTGAAAGGTATCTCACAGATACGCAGTATTTT. Translation: CATSERYLTDTQYF.

In this sample, this clonotype turned up many times. The chain combines TRBV7-2 with TRBJ2-2, with D hard to call. V was shortened by 1 base and J by 1 base, with 4 bases between the two germline ends. The CDR3 runs 14 residues. CDR1 SGHTA and CDR2 FQGNSA come from the germline V gene. CDR3 region: CASSLDGNTGELFF. Here the CDR3 DNA reads TGTGCCAGCAGCTTAGATGGGAACACCGGGGAGCTGTTTTTT.

The rearrangement joins TRBV5-1 to TRBJ2-3; the D call may be TRBD1 or TRBD2 (5 bases each). V lost 4 bases and J 1 base, leaving 13 bases between the germline ends. The CDR3 covers 15 residues. The germline V gene has CDR1 SGHRS and CDR2 YFSETQ. The CDR3 sequence is CASSLSTGRTDTQYF. The CDR3 DNA is TGCGCCAGCAGCCTGTCTACGGGACGCACAGATACGCAGTATTTT.

This clonotype appeared many times. One junction end does not reproduce the germline sequence, and a read error may be involved. The V and J genes are TRBV6-2 or TRBV6-3 and TRBJ1-6; weak D call: TRBD1 (5 bases). Per the germline V gene, CDR1 is MNHEY and CDR2 is SVGEGT. The CDR3 contains 11 residues. CDR3 sequence: CASNQGASLNF. CDR3 nucleotides: TGTGCCAGCAACCAAGGGGCTTCCCTCAACTTT.

This clonotype was counted many times. The chain recombines TRBV20-1 with TRBJ1-3; perhaps TRBD1 as D (6 bases). Germline CDR1 is DFQATT and CDR2 is SNEGSKA (reference sequence). The CDR3 length is 17 residues. V was shortened by 0 bases and J by 9 bases, with 24 bases between the two germline ends. The CDR3 protein is CSARDARTESTGGTIYF. The CDR3 DNA follows: TGCAGTGCTAGAGATGCTAGGACAGAGTCGACCGGAGGCACCATATATTTT.

This clonotype was detected many times. This chain joins TRBV20-1 and TRBJ2-2; D assignment may be TRBD1 or TRBD2 (5 bases each). Deletions cut 4 bases from V and 4 bases from J, with 13 bases between. The CDR3 consists of 14 residues. CDR1 is DFQATT and CDR2 is SNEGSKA in the germline V gene (reference sequence). The CDR3 region is CSAIPGASTGELFF. CDR3 nucleotides: TGCAGTGCTATCCCCGGGGCTTCCACCGGGGAGCTGTTTTTT.

This clonotype showed up just a few times. The V call is TRBV20-1, the J call TRBJ1-2; a possible D gene is TRBD1 (6 bases). The V end lost 5 bases, the J end lost 5 bases, and 12 bases lay between the germline ends. CDR1 and CDR2 from the germline V gene are DFQATT and SNEGSKA (reference sequence). The CDR3 is 12 amino acids. This CDR3 reads CSAPDRLYGYTF. In DNA form, the CDR3 reads TGCAGTGCTCCCGACAGGCTTTATGGCTACACCTTC.

The gene calls are TRBV27 and TRBJ1-1, with a weak D call TRBD1 (5 bases). The CDR3 is made up of 14 amino acids. V was clipped by 2 bases and J by 4 bases, with 11 bases between them. The germline V gene has CDR1 MNHEY and CDR2 SMNVEV (reference sequence). The CDR3 coding sequence is TGTGCCAGCAGTTTAGAGGCAGGGTTCACTGAAGCTTTCTTT. Amino acids: CASSLEAGFTEAFF.

On this clonotype itself: The CDR3 carries no conserved terminal phenylalanine or tryptophan, so it likely arises from a read error. The chain is built from TRBV9 and TRBJ2-7; a weak D match, TRBD2 (6 bases). The germline CDR1 and CDR2 sequences are SGDLS and YYNGEE. V lost 0 bases and J lost 4, with 14 bases in between. This CDR3 contains 15 residues. The CDR3 loop is CASSVVPSERYEQYN. The CDR3 DNA reads as TGTGCCAGCAGCGTAGTTCCTAGCGAAAGGTACGAGCAGTACAAC.

This clonotype was seen many times. The genes are TRBV4-2 and TRBJ1-1; no definite D call. The V and J ends lost 1 base and 0 bases respectively, with 6 bases between them. CDR1 and CDR2 (germline): LGHNA, YNFKEQ. This CDR3 is 14 amino acids long. For the CDR3, the DNA is TGTGCCAGCAGCCAAGGGAGGCTGAACACTGAAGCTTTCTTT. Its translation is CASSQGRLNTEAFF.

This clonotype was found many times. The rearrangement links TRBV11-2 to TRBJ1-2; TRBD1 matches at 8 bases. V was clipped by 5 bases and J by 6 bases; unmatched bases: 8. The CDR3 spans 14 residues. Germline loops: CDR1 SGHAT, CDR2 FQNNGV. CDR3: CASSPDRGSNGYTF. The CDR3 region has the DNA TGTGCCAGCAGCCCCGACAGGGGAAGCAATGGCTACACCTTC.

This clonotype was seen repeatedly, ten times or more. This sequence joins TRBV5-1 and TRBJ2-7; the match to TRBD2 covers 12 bases. Germline CDR1 is SGHRS and CDR2 is YFSETQ. V shed 5 bases, J shed 1 base, and the junction held 4 bases outside the gene matches. CDR3 length: 15 amino acids. In nucleotides, the CDR3 is TGCGCCAGCAGACCCGGACTAGCGGGATCCTACGAGCAGTACTTC. Its protein product is CASRPGLAGSYEQYF.

This clonotype was observed at least ten times. V usage is TRBV7-2 and J usage is TRBJ1-2; D call uncertain. Trimming stripped 11 bases from V and 8 bases from J, with 18 bases between. Germline values: CDR1 SGHTA, CDR2 FQGNSA. The CDR3 totals 12 residues. Here the CDR3 reads CASQTGFGGYTF. The CDR3 bases are TGTGCCTCCCAAACTGGATTCGGCGGCTACACCTTC.

This clonotype has at least ten counts. The chain recombines TRBV20-1 with TRBJ2-1; TRBD2 matches at 11 bases. Germline V gene lookup returns CDR1 DFQATT and CDR2 SNEGSKA (reference sequence). The CDR3 loop spans 15 amino acids. V trimming: 0 bases; J trimming: 6 bases; junction bases outside the gene matches: 4. The CDR3: CSARDGGTSGNEQFF. CDR3 nucleotide sequence: TGCAGTGCTAGAGATGGAGGGACTAGCGGCAATGAGCAGTTCTTC.

This clonotype appeared many times. The rearrangement joins TRBV7-2 to TRBJ1-1; no reliable D call. The CDR3 covers 15 residues. Deletions cut 1 base from V and 5 bases from J, with 14 bases between. Per the germline V gene, CDR1 is SGHTA and CDR2 is FQGNSA. CDR3 residues: CASSLGEGGRTEAFF. Here the CDR3 DNA reads TGTGCCAGCAGCTTAGGGGAGGGAGGGCGGACTGAAGCTTTCTTT.

This clonotype appeared a few times. This chain's CDR3 is CSVIPDRENEKLFF. The CDR3 DNA is TGCAGCGTTATTCCGGACAGGGAGAATGAAAAACTGTTTTTT. V gene TRBV29-1 combines with J gene TRBJ1-4; 8 bases line up with TRBD1. The CDR3 contains 14 residues. The trim removed 5 bases at V and 5 bases at J, leaving 7 bases unmatched. Germline lookup yields CDR1 SQVTM and CDR2 ANQGSEA.